One and the same sample provided the 26 T cell receptor beta chains below, sequenced in a study of OX40 agonist ivuxolimab in advanced cancers. Libraries were built with the immunoSEQ multiplex PCR assay. Not all clones reach the TCRdb copy of this immuneACCESS table, which keeps in-frame sequences only. Checked studies attribute under half of the gap to unresolved V genes and leave the rest unexplained. The sample data list 70,000 or so clones, and about 90% of these were observed just once. The biggest ten clones account for just over 2% of the sample. Sequencing used CD4+ or CD8+ T cells sorted from blood, obtained in a trial of the OX40 agonist ivuxolimab. The receptors were sampled from an adult with an advanced solid tumor such as melanoma, head and neck, liver or kidney cancer.

V is TRBV5-5 and J is TRBJ1-4; D is unclear. Germline assignment: CDR1 SGHKS and CDR2 YYEKEE (reference sequence). V was clipped by 0 bases and J by 4 bases, with 13 bases between them. CDR3 length: 16 amino acids. CDR3 nucleotide sequence: TGTGCCAGCAGCTTGGCCTCGCTTCAAAGTAATGAAAAACTGTTTTTT. It encodes CASSLASLQSNEKLFF.

V and J are TRBV10-3 and TRBJ2-3; tentative D call: TRBD2 (6 bases). The CDR3 runs to 17 residues. V was cut by 6 bases and J by 2 bases, with 21 bases left in between. Germline V gene sequence: CDR1 ENHRY, CDR2 SYGVKD. The CDR3 protein is CAISRQLRRGATDTQYF. DNA of the CDR3: TGTGCCATCAGCCGCCAATTGCGGCGGGGAGCCACAGATACGCAGTATTTT.

J is TRBJ2-7 and V is TRBV7-8, with a tentative D call TRBD1 (6 bases). CDR1 and CDR2 from the germline V gene are SGHVS and FQNEAQ. V gave up 7 bases and J gave up 5 bases, with 18 bases separating them. This CDR3 spans 14 amino acids. The DNA for the CDR3 is TGTGCCAGCACTCACCGGACAGAGCAGCACGAGCAGTACTTC. Amino acids: CASTHRTEQHEQYF.

The CDR3 sequence is CASSGLSGGLTDTQYF. The DNA of the CDR3 is TGTGCCAGCTCCGGATTGAGCGGGGGACTCACAGATACGCAGTATTTT. The chain has TRBV18 and TRBJ2-3, with 8 bases identical to TRBD2. V lost 6 bases and J lost 2; bases outside the gene matches: 10. Germline CDR1 reads KGHSH; CDR2 reads LQKENI. There are 16 residues in the CDR3. The full variable domain, rest sourced from reference TRBV18 and TRBJ2-3, is NAGVMQNPRHLVRRRGQEARLRCSPMKGHSHVYWYRQLPEEGLKFMVYLQKENIIDESGMPKERFSAEFPKEGPSILRIQQVVRGDSAAYFCASSGLSGGLTDTQYFGPGTRLTVL.

The gene calls are TRBV11-2 and TRBJ1-1, with 10 bases matching TRBD1. The CDR3 is made up of 16 amino acids. V gave up 2 bases and J gave up 3 bases; unmatched junction bases: 6. Germline V lookup: CDR1 SGHAT, CDR2 FQNNGV. As DNA, the CDR3 is TGTGCCAGCAGCTTAATCCAGGGGACAGGGGACACTGAAGCTTTCTTT. Its translation: CASSLIQGTGDTEAFF.

The genes are TRBV27 and TRBJ2-3; D gene uncertain. Trimming stripped 3 bases from V and 0 bases from J, with 10 bases between. The germline V gene encodes CDR1 MNHEY and CDR2 SMNVEV (reference sequence). The CDR3 spans 15 residues. This chain's CDR3 is CASSFADSSTDTQYF. Written as DNA, the CDR3 is TGTGCCAGCAGTTTCGCAGATTCTAGCACAGATACGCAGTATTTT.

This clone was seen a handful of times. The chain links TRBV18 to TRBJ1-5; TRBD1 matches at 7 bases. This CDR3 region has 16 residues. The V gene end was trimmed by 4 bases and the J gene end by 5 bases; junction bases not matched to a gene: 11. Looked up from germline, CDR1 is KGHSH and CDR2 is LQKENI. CDR3 amino acids: CASSQQGPAGDQPQHF. The CDR3 DNA sequence: TGTGCCAGCTCACAACAGGGGCCAGCGGGGGATCAGCCCCAGCATTTT.

The chain is built from TRBV25-1 and TRBJ1-1, with D tentatively TRBD1 (5 bases). The length of the CDR3 is 14 residues. Trimming took off 6 bases at V and 5 bases at J, with 16 bases between the two ends. Germline V gene lookup returns CDR1 MGHDK and CDR2 SYGVNS. DNA of the CDR3: TGTGCCAGCAGAGAGACTGGGGCTTGGACTGAAGCTTTCTTT. It codes for CASRETGAWTEAFF.

DNA of the CDR3: TGTGCCAGCAGCCAAGATAGGAGGGGAGATGGCTACACCTTC. This gives the protein CASSQDRRGDGYTF. V and J are TRBV4-2 and TRBJ1-2; weak D call: TRBD1 (5 bases). Germline V gene sequence: CDR1 LGHNA, CDR2 YNFKEQ. CDR3 size: 14 residues. The V end lost 0 bases, the J end lost 6 bases, and 11 bases lay between the germline ends.

The chain is built from TRBV20-1 and TRBJ2-7; the D is unclear. V lost 4 bases, J lost 4 bases, and 8 bases lay in between. This CDR3 has 11 residues. Germline loops: CDR1 DFQATT, CDR2 SNEGSKA (reference sequence). The CDR3 reads CSATPQYEQYF. The DNA for the CDR3 is TGCAGTGCTACCCCGCAATACGAGCAGTACTTC.

The chain is built from TRBV5-5 and TRBJ2-1; TRBD1 is a possible D gene (6 bases). Looked up from germline, CDR1 is SGHKS and CDR2 is YYEKEE (reference sequence). The CDR3 is made up of 16 amino acids. The germline V and J ends were trimmed by 2 bases and 10 bases, with 22 bases remaining between them. The CDR3 DNA reads as TGTGCCAGCAGCTTTGCGCAGGGGAGAATCTCCTGGGAGCAGTTCTTC. Translation gives CASSFAQGRISWEQFF.

J is TRBJ1-1 and V is TRBV11-2; D may be TRBD1 (6 bases). V lost 1 base and J lost 11, with 8 bases in between. The CDR3 has 11 residues. Germline V lookup: CDR1 SGHAT, CDR2 FQNNGV. CDR3 loop: CASSLAGVAFF. In nucleotides, the CDR3 is TGTGCCAGCAGCTTAGCAGGGGTCGCTTTCTTT.

This chain joins TRBV7-2 and TRBJ2-1; 7 bases are shared with TRBD1. Trimming took 1 base from V and 1 from J; bases not matched to a gene: 4. From germline, CDR1 is SGHTA and CDR2 FQGNSA. The CDR3 has 16 residues. The CDR3, as DNA: TGTGCCAGCAGCTTAGATGACAGGGTATCCTACAATGAGCAGTTCTTC. Protein sequence: CASSLDDRVSYNEQFF.

The chain uses TRBV10-3 and TRBJ2-3; possible D gene TRBD2, 6 bases. Germline V gene lookup returns CDR1 ENHRY and CDR2 SYGVKD. This CDR3 is 15 amino acids long. V was pared by 3 bases and J by 2 bases, with 12 bases between. This chain's CDR3 is CAISEGAGHTDTQYF. The CDR3 nucleotides read TGTGCCATCAGTGAAGGGGCGGGGCACACAGATACGCAGTATTTT.

This clone was observed a handful of times. At the DNA level, this CDR3 is encoded by other sequences in the same sample as well. The chain links TRBV29-1 to TRBJ1-1; TRBD1 matches 9 bases. CDR3 size: 12 residues. Germline V lookup: CDR1 SQVTM, CDR2 ANQGSEA. V was pared by 6 bases and J by 1 base, with 0 bases of the junction left unmatched. The CDR3 loop is CSVDRGNTEAFF. The CDR3 nucleotides read TGCAGCGTGGACAGGGGGAACACTGAAGCTTTCTTT.

The V and J genes are TRBV9 and TRBJ1-3, with D possibly being TRBD1 (6 bases). Trimming stripped 4 bases from V and 2 bases from J, with 19 bases between. The CDR3 extends over 17 amino acids. Germline assignment: CDR1 SGDLS and CDR2 YYNGEE. CDR3 sequence: CASSIEQGTLAGNTIYF. The CDR3 nucleotides read TGTGCCAGCAGCATCGAACAGGGTACTCTGGCTGGAAACACCATATATTTT.

The V gene is TRBV5-1, the J gene TRBJ1-2; D gene unclear. The CDR3 runs to 16 residues. The V end lost 0 bases, the J end lost 8 bases, and 20 bases lay between the germline ends. CDR1 is SGHRS, CDR2 YFSETQ, per germline. The CDR3 spells CASSLAGQLTSKGYTF. The DNA of the CDR3 is TGCGCCAGCAGCTTGGCCGGCCAGTTAACCTCCAAAGGCTACACCTTC. Supplemented by reference TRBV5-1 and TRBJ1-2, the full variable domain reads KAGVTQTPRYLIKTRGQQVTLSCSPISGHRSVSWYQQTPGQGLQFLFEYFSETQRNKGNFPGRFSGRQFSNSRSEMNVSTLELGDSALYLCASSLAGQLTSKGYTFGSGTRLTVV.

The chain employs TRBV15 and TRBJ2-1; 10 bases fit TRBD1. Looked up from germline, CDR1 is LNHNV and CDR2 is YYDKDF (reference sequence). J gave up 9 bases and V 6 bases, and 11 bases lay outside the gene matches. The CDR3 has 15 residues. The CDR3: CATRSPGQGTSEQFF. The DNA for the CDR3 is TGTGCCACCAGAAGTCCGGGACAGGGGACCAGTGAGCAGTTCTTC.

The chain joins TRBV21-1 to TRBJ1-1. TRBV21-1 is a recognized pseudogene. This CDR3 is built from 22 residues. This CDR3 reads CASTVPSPCRRRTITPRVEAFF. The DNA for the CDR3 is TGTGCCAGCACCGTTCCTTCCCCTTGCCGGAGAAGAACGATAACCCCGCGGGTTGAAGCTTTCTTT.

V is TRBV4-1 and J is TRBJ2-7; 10 bases are shared with TRBD2. Germline-derived CDR1 and CDR2 are MGHRA and YSYEKL. V lost 0 bases to trimming and J lost 6 bases; unmatched junction nucleotides: 8. The CDR3 has 16 residues. DNA of the CDR3: TGCGCCAGCAGCCAAGACAGCCTAGCGGGAGCACGCGAGCAGTACTTC. As protein: CASSQDSLAGAREQYF.

The CDR3 loop reads CASSYSGWDNSPLHF. CDR3 coding DNA: TGTGCCAGCAGTTACTCAGGCTGGGATAATTCACCCCTCCACTTT. V usage is TRBV6-5 and J usage is TRBJ1-6; no firm D call. The V end lost 0 bases, the J end lost 5 bases, and 8 bases lay between the germline ends. In germline, CDR1 is MNHEY, CDR2 SVGAGI. This CDR3 spans 15 amino acids.

The V call is TRBV18, the J call TRBJ2-5, with D unclear. The CDR3 is 13 amino acids. Trimming pared 4 bases from V and 5 bases from J, leaving 11 bases between. In germline, CDR1 is KGHSH, CDR2 LQKENI. This chain's CDR3 is CASSQGLAETQYF. The CDR3 nucleotides read TGTGCCAGCTCACAGGGTTTGGCGGAGACCCAGTACTTC.

The J gene is TRBJ1-2, the V gene TRBV19, with D unclear. V lost 5 bases and J 7 bases, leaving 17 bases between the germline ends. Germline V gene data show CDR1 as LNHDA and CDR2 as SQIVND (reference sequence). The CDR3 is 14 amino acids. The CDR3 protein is CASSPGGRGSGYTF. The CDR3 DNA follows: TGTGCCAGTAGTCCCGGAGGTCGAGGGTCTGGCTACACCTTC.

The chain is built from TRBV5-1 and TRBJ1-1; possibly TRBD1 for D (6 bases). The CDR3 loop spans 15 amino acids. From germline, CDR1 is SGHRS and CDR2 YFSETQ. V lost 4 bases and J 5 bases, leaving 18 bases between the germline ends. The CDR3 nucleotides are TGCGCCAGCAGCCCCACCAGGGGATTGGGGACTGAAGCTTTCTTT. Translation: CASSPTRGLGTEAFF.

The V and J genes are TRBV20-1 and TRBJ1-2; no reliable D call. CDR1 is DFQATT and CDR2 is SNEGSKA in the germline V gene (reference sequence). This CDR3 is built from 10 residues. Deletions cut 3 bases from V and 7 bases from J, with 6 bases between. CDR3 residues: CSASNGGYTF. CDR3 nucleotide sequence: TGCAGTGCTAGTAATGGTGGCTACACCTTC.

The V call is TRBV7-9, the J call TRBJ1-2; TRBD1 aligns across 7 bases. CDR3 length: 14 amino acids. With V trimmed by 5 bases and J by 3 bases, 6 bases remained unmatched. Germline CDR1 reads SEHNR; CDR2 reads FQNEAQ (reference sequence). CDR3 coding DNA: TGTGCCAGCAGCCCTACAGGGGTCGACTATGGCTACACCTTC. This translates into CASSPTGVDYGYTF.